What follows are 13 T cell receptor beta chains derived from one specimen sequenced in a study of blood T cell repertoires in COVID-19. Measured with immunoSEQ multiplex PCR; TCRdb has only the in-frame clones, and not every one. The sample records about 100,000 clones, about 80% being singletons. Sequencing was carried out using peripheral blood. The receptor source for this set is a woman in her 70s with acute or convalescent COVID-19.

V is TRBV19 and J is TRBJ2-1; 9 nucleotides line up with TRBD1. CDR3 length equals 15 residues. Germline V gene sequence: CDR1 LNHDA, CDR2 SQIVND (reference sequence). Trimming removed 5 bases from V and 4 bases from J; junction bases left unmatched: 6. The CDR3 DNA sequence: TGTGCCAGTAGTGCCGAACAGGGGGCGTACAATGAGCAGTTCTTC. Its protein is CASSAEQGAYNEQFF.

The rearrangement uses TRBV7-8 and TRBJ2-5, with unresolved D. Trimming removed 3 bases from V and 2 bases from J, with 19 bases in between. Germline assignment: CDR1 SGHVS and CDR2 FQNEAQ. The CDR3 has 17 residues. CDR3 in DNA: TGTGCCAGCAGCTTCAACTCGGTCGCGGAGACTCAAGAGACCCAGTACTTC. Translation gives CASSFNSVAETQETQYF. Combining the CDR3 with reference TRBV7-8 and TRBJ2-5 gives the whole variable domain GAGVSQSPRYKVAKRGQDVALRCDPISGHVSLFWYQQALGQGPEFLTYFQNEAQLDKSGLPSDRFFAERPEGSVSTLKIQRTQQEDSAVYLCASSFNSVAETQETQYFGPGTRLLVL.

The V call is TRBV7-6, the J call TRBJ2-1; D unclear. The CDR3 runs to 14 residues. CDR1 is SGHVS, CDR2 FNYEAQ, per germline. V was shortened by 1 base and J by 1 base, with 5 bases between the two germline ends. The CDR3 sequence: CASSLGLSYNEQFF. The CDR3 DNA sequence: TGTGCCAGCAGCTTAGGTCTTTCCTACAATGAGCAGTTCTTC.

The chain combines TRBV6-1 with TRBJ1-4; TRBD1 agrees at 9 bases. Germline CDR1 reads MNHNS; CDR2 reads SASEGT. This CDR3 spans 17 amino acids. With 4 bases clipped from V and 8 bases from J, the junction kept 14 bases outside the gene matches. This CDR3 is CASSVTHSTGGNEKLFF. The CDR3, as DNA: TGTGCCAGCAGTGTTACCCATTCTACAGGGGGCAACGAAAAACTGTTTTTT.

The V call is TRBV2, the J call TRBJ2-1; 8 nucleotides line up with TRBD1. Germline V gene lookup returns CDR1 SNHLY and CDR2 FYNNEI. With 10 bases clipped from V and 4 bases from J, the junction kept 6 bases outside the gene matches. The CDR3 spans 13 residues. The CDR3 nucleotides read TGTGCCAACCATCGGGACAGGTACAATGAGCAGTTCTTC. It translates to CANHRDRYNEQFF.

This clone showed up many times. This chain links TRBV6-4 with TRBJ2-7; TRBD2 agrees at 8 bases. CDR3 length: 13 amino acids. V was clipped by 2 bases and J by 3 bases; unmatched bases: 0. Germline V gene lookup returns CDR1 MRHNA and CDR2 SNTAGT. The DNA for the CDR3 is TGTGCCAGCAGTGACCTAGCGGGCTACGAGCAGTACTTC. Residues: CASSDLAGYEQYF.

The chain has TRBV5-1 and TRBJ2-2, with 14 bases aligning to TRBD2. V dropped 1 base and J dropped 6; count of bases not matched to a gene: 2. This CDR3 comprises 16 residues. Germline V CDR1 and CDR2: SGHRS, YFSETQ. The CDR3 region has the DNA TGCGCCAGCAGCTTGATGACTAGCGGGGGGGCCGGGGAGCTGTTTTTT. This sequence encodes CASSLMTSGGAGELFF.

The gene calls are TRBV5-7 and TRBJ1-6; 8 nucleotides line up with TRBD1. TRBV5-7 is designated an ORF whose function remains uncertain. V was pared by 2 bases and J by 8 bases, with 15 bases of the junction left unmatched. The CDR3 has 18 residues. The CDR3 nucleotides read TGTGCCAGCAGCTTCCTTATTCGGACAGGGAATGGTGATTCACCCCTCCACTTT. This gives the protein CASSFLIRTGNGDSPLHF.

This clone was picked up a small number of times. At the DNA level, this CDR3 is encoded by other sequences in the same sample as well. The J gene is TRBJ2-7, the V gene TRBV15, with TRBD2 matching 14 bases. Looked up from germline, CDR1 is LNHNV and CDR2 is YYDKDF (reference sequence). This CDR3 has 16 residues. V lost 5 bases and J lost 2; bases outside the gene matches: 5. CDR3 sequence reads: CATSSGTSGGPYEQYF. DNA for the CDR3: TGTGCCACCAGCTCCGGGACTAGCGGGGGACCCTACGAGCAGTACTTC.

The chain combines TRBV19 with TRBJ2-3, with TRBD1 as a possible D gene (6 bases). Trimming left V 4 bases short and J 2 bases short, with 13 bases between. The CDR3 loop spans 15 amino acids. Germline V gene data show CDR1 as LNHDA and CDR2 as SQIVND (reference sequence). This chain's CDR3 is CASSTRTDITDTQYF. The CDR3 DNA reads TGTGCCAGTAGTACTCGGACAGATATCACAGATACGCAGTATTTT.

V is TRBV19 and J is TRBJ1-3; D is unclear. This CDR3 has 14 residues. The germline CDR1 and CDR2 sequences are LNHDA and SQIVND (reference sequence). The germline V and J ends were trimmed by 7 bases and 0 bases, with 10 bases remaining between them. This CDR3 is CASTAGSSGNTIYF. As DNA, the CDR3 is TGTGCCAGTACAGCAGGATCCTCTGGAAACACCATATATTTT. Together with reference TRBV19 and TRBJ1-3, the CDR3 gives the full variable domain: DGGITQSPKYLFRKEGQNVTLSCEQNLNHDAMYWYRQDPGQGLRLIYYSQIVNDFQKGDIAEGYSVSREKKESFPLTVTSAQKNPTAFYLCASTAGSSGNTIYFGEGSWLTVV.

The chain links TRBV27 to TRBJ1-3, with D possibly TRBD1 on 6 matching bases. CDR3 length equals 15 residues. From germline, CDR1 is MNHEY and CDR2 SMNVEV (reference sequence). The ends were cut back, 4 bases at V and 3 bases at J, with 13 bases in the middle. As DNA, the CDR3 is TGTGCCAGCAGTTCGGGGGGGGACATTGGAAACACCATATATTTT. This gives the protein CASSSGGDIGNTIYF.

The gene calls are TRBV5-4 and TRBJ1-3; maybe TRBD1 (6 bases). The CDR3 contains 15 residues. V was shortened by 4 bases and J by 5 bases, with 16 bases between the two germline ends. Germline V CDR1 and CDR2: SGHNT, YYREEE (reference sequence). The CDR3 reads CASSPRDNSRNTIYF. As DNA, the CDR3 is TGTGCCAGCAGCCCTCGGGACAATAGCAGAAACACCATATATTTT.